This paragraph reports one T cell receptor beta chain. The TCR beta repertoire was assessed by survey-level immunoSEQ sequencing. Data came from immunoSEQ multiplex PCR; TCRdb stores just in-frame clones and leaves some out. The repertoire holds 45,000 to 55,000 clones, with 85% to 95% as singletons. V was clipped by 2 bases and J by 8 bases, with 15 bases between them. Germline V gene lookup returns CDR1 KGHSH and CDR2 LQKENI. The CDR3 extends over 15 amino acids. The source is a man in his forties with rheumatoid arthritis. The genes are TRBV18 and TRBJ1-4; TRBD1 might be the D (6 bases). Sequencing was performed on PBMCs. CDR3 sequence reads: CASSPEQGVGEKLFF. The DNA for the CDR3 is TGTGCCAGCTCACCAGAACAGGGCGTGGGGGAAAAACTGTTTTTT.